These 7 T cell receptor beta chains were all obtained from the same sample, sequenced in a study of PD-1 blockade in classical Hodgkin lymphoma. Here immunoSEQ multiplex PCR was the method, and the copy in TCRdb shows in-frame clones only, minus some. The data contain under 25,000 clones, around 80% of them singletons. All patients relapsed after autologous stem cell transplantation, and brentuximab vedotin exposure varied. Sequencing was performed on peripheral blood mononuclear cells (PBMCs), taken before the second cycle of nivolumab. The receptor set was obtained from a human donor with classical Hodgkin lymphoma.

V and J are TRBV4-3 and TRBJ2-2, with 7 positions matching TRBD1. The CDR3 contains 15 residues. Germline V CDR1 and CDR2: LGHNA, YSLEER. Trimming cost V 4 bases and J 3 bases; bases outside gene matches: 5. CDR3 in DNA: TGCGCCAGCAGCCGGAGACAGGGCCACACCGGGGAGCTGTTTTTT. Encoded protein: CASSRRQGHTGELFF.

The chain uses TRBV5-4 and TRBJ2-7; D perhaps matches TRBD2 (5 bases). This CDR3 is built from 15 residues. Per germline, CDR1 SGHNT and CDR2 YYREEE (reference sequence). Trimming pared 5 bases from V and 2 bases from J, leaving 17 bases between. The DNA for the CDR3 is TGTGCCAGCAGTCAACTGAGGGCCTCTCCCTACGAGCAGTACTTC. It translates to CASSQLRASPYEQYF.

V and J are TRBV5-4 and TRBJ1-5; 7 nucleotides agree with TRBD1. This CDR3 is 12 amino acids long. Per germline, CDR1 SGHNT and CDR2 YYREEE (reference sequence). V lost 0 bases, J lost 10 bases, and 1 base stayed unmatched. The DNA of the CDR3 is TGTGCCAGCAGCTTGGGACAGGGCCCCCAGCATTTT. Amino acids: CASSLGQGPQHF.

The CDR3 region has the DNA TGCGCCAGCAGCCAAGGACTCAGGCCTAGCACAGATACGCAGTATTTT. Amino acid sequence: CASSQGLRPSTDTQYF. The chain recombines TRBV4-3 with TRBJ2-3; D remains ambiguous. The CDR3 has 16 amino acids. From germline, CDR1 is LGHNA and CDR2 YSLEER. V gave up 1 base and J gave up 0 bases, with 11 bases separating them.

The genes are TRBV4-2 and TRBJ2-5; unclear D gene. This CDR3 comprises 14 residues. Trimming removed 0 bases at V and 6 bases at J, with 11 bases between. CDR1 is LGHNA and CDR2 is YNFKEQ in the germline V gene. The CDR3, as DNA: TGTGCCAGCAGCCAAGATGCTAGGGTGCAGACCCAGTACTTC. This sequence encodes CASSQDARVQTQYF.

The chain employs TRBV19 and TRBJ1-2; 8 nucleotides match TRBD1. CDR1 and CDR2 (germline): LNHDA, SQIVND (reference sequence). The CDR3 loop spans 13 amino acids. J lost 8 bases, V lost 9 bases, and 11 bases had no gene match. CDR3 bases: TGTGCCAGCGGCCACTTACAGGGGGGCGGCTACACCTTC. Protein product: CASGHLQGGGYTF.

V is TRBV1 and J is TRBJ1-1; the table's D call, TRBD1, was not checked against the DNA. TRBV1 is reported as a pseudogene. CDR3 size: 15 residues. DNA for the CDR3: TGCACCAGCAGCCAAGTCGGGACAGGGGGCACTGAAGCTTTCTTT. Encoded protein: CTSSQVGTGGTEAFF.